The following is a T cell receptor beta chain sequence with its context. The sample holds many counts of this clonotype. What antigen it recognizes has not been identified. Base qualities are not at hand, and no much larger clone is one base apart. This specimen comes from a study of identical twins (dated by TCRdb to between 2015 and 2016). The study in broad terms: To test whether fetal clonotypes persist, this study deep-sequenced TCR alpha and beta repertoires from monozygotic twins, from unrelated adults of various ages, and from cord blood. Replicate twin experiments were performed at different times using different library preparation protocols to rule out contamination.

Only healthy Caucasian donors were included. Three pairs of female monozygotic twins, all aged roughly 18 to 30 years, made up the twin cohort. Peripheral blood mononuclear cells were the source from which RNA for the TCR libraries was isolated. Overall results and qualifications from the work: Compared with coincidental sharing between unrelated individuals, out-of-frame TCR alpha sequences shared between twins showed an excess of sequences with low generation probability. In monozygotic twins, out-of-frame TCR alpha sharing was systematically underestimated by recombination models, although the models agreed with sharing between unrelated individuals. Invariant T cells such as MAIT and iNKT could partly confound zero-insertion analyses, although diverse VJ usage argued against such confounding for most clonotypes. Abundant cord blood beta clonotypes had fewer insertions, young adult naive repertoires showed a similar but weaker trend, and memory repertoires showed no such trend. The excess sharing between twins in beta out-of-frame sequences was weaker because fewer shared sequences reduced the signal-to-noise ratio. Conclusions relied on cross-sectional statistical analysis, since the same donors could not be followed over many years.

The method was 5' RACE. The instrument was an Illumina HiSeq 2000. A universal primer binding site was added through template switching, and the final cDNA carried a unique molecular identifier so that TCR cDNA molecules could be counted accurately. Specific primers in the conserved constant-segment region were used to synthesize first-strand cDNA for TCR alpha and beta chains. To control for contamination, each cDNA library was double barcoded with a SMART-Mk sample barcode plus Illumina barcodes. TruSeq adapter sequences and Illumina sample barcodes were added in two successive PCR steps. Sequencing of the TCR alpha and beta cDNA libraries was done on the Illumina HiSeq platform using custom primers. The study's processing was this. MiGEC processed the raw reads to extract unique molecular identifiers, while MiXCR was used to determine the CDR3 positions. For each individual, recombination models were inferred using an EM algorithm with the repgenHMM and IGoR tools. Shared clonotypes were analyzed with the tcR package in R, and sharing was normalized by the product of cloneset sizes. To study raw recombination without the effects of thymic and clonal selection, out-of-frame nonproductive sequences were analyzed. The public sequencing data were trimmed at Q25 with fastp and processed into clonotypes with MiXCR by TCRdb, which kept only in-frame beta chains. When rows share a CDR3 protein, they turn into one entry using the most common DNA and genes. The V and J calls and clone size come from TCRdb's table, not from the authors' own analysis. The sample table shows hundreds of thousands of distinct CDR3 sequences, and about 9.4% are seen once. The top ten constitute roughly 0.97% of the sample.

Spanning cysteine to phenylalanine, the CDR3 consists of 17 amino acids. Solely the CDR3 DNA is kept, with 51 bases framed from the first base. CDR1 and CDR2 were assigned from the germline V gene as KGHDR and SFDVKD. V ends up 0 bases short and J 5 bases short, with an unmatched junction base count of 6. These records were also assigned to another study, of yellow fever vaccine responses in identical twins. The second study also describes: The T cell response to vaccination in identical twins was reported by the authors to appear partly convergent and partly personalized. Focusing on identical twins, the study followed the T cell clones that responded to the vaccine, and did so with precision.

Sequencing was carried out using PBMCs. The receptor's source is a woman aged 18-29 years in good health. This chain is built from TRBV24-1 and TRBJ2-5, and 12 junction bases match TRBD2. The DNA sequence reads TGTGCCACCAGTGATTTGGATCCGCTAGCGGGAGGGGAGACCCAGTACTTC. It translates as CATSDLDPLAGGETQYF.